This T cell receptor beta chain came from a study of T cells in Graves' hyperthyroidism and ophthalmopathy. Germline V CDR1 and CDR2: MNHEY, SMNVEV (reference sequence). Trimming removed 5 bases at V and 3 bases at J, with 13 bases between. The CDR3 consists of 14 residues. This clonotype occurred many times. TCR beta CDR3 region amplification was performed from RNA transcripts. Using the HTBI primer set, a first-round RT-PCR was run on the TCR CDR3. TCRdb used MiXCR to reprocess the multiplex PCR reads, holding one entry per CDR3 protein. The table shows fewer than 250,000 distinct CDR3 sequences, with 15% to 20% occurring only once.

This chain links TRBV27 with TRBJ1-1; D may be TRBD1 (5 bases). What was sequenced was blood. The source is a woman aged 18 to 35 with Graves' ophthalmopathy. Written as DNA, the CDR3 is TGTGCCAGCAGTACCAGGGCTGGTTACACTGAAGCTTTCTTT. This encodes CASSTRAGYTEAFF.